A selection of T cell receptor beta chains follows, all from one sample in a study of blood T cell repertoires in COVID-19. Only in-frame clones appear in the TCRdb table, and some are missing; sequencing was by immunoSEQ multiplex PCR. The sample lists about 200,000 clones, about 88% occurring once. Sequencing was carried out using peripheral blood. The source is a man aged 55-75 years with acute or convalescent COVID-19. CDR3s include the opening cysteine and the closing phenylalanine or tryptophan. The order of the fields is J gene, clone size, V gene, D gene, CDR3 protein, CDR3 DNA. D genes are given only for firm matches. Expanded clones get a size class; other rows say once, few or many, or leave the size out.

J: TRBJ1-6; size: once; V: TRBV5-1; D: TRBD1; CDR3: CASSLGQFRTGEGNSPLHF; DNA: TGCGCCAGCAGCTTGGGACAATTCCGGACAGGGGAGGGGAATTCACCCCTCCACTTT
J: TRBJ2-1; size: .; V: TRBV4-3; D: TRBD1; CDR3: CASSHTGTGSPEQFF; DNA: TGCGCCAGCAGCCATACCGGGACAGGGTCCCCTGAGCAGTTCTTC
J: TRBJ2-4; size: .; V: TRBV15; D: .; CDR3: CATSREGENIQYF; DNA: TGTGCCACCAGCAGAGAAGGGGAAAACATTCAGTACTTC
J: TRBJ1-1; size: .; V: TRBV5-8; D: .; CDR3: CASSSPTPNTEAFF; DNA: TGTGCCAGCAGCTCACCGACACCGAACACTGAAGCTTTCTTT
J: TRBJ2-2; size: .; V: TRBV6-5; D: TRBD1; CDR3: CASSPARGRSGELFF; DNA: TGTGCCAGCAGCCCCGCGAGGGGGCGGTCCGGGGAGCTGTTTTTT
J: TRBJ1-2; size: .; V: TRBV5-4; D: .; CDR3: CASSPTGIANYGYTF; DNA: TGTGCCAGCAGTCCCACAGGGATCGCTAACTATGGCTACACCTTC
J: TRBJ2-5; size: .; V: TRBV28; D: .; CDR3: CASSPGHLETQYF; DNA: TGTGCCAGCAGCCCCGGACACTTAGAGACCCAGTACTTC
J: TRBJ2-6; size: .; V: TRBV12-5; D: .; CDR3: CASGLVGGEGANVLTF; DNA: TGTGCTAGTGGTTTGGTAGGGGGTGAAGGTGCCAACGTCCTGACTTTC
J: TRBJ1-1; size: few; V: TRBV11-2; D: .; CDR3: CASSLGLWGVTEAFF; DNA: TGTGCCAGCAGCTTAGGTTTGTGGGGGGTCACTGAAGCTTTCTTT
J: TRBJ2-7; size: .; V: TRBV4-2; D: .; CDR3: CASSQDRGGSYEQYF; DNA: TGTGCCAGCAGCCAAGATAGGGGAGGCTCCTACGAGCAGTACTTC
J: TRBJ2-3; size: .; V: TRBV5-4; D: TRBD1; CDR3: CASSPGQGGTDTQYF; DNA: TGTGCCAGCAGCCCGGGACAGGGGGGCACAGATACGCAGTATTTT
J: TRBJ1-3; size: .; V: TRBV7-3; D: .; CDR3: CASSPSPPTIYF; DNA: TGTGCCAGCAGCCCCAGTCCTCCCACCATATATTTT
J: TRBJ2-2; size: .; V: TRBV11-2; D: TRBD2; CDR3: CASSLGSGGNTGELFF; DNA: TGTGCCAGCAGCTTAGGGAGCGGGGGCAACACCGGGGAGCTGTTTTTT
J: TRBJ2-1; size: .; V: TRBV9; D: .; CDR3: CASSPIDNPYNEQFF; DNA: TGTGCCAGCAGCCCCATCGACAATCCCTACAATGAGCAGTTCTTC
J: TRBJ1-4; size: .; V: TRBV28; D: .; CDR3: CASSTIGRGATNEKLFF; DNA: TGTGCCAGCAGTACTATAGGCAGGGGAGCAACTAATGAAAAACTGTTTTTT
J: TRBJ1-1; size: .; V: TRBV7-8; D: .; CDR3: CASLRLLFAEAFF; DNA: TGTGCCAGCCTTAGACTCCTTTTCGCTGAAGCTTTCTTT
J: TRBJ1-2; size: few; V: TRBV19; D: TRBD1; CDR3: CASSSSGGGYGYTF; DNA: TGTGCCAGTAGTTCCTCAGGGGGCGGCTATGGCTACACCTTC
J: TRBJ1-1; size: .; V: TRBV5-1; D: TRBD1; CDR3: CASSPPGQMNTEAFF; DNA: TGCGCCAGCAGCCCCCCGGGACAGATGAACACTGAAGCTTTCTTT
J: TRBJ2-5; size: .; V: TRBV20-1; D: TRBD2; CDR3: CSASTTSGGARETQYF; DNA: TGCAGTGCCAGTACGACTAGCGGGGGGGCCCGGGAGACCCAGTACTTC
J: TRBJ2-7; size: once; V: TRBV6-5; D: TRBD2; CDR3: CASSRAGSDYEQYF; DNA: TGTGCCAGCAGTCGAGCGGGGTCTGACTACGAGCAGTACTTC
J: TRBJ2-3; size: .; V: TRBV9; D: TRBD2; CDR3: CASSVSGGPLDTQYF; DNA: TGTGCCAGCAGCGTAAGCGGGGGGCCACTCGATACGCAGTATTTT
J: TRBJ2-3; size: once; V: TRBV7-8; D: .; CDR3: CASRERAVWDTQYF; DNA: TGTGCCAGCAGAGAGAGGGCAGTTTGGGATACGCAGTATTTT
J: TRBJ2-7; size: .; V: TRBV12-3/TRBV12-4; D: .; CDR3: CASSGRSYEQYF; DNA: TGTGCCAGCAGTGGGAGATCCTACGAGCAGTACTTC
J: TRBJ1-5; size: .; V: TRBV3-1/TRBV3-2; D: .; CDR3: CASSQGGWGNQPQHF; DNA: TGTGCCAGCAGCCAAGGCGGGTGGGGCAATCAGCCCCAGCATTTT
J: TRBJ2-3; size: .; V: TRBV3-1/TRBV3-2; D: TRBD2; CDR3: CASSQFPTGLAGADTQYF; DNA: TGTGCCAGCAGCCAATTCCCAACGGGACTAGCGGGGGCCGATACGCAGTATTTT
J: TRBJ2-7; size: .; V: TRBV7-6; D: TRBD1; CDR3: CASSLGPGQNYEQYF; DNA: TGTGCCAGCAGCTTAGGCCCGGGACAGAACTACGAGCAGTACTTC
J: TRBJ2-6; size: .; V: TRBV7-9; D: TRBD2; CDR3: CASSWRGAGANVLTF; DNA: TGTGCCAGCAGCTGGCGGGGGGCTGGGGCCAACGTCCTGACTTTC
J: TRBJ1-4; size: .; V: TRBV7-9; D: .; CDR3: CASSPRRGFVEKLFF; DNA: TGTGCCAGCAGCCCCCGCCGCGGATTCGTCGAAAAACTGTTTTTT
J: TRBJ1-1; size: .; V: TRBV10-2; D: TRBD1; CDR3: CASSETPGAGGWGTEAFF; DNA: TGCGCCAGCAGTGAGACCCCGGGGGCAGGGGGCTGGGGCACTGAAGCTTTCTTT
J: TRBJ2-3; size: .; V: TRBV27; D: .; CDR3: CASSPNTDTQYF; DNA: TGTGCCAGCAGCCCCAACACAGATACGCAGTATTTT
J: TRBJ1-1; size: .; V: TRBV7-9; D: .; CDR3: CASSSTGVVAEAFF; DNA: TGTGCCAGCAGCTCCACGGGGGTGGTCGCTGAAGCTTTCTTT
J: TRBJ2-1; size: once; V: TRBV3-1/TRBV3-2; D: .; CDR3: CASSQDSSEQFF; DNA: TGTGCCAGCAGCCAAGATTCGAGTGAGCAGTTCTTC
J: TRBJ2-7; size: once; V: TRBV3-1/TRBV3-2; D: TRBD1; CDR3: CASSQGTGSYEQYF; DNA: TGTGCCAGCAGCCAAGGGACAGGGAGCTACGAGCAGTACTTC